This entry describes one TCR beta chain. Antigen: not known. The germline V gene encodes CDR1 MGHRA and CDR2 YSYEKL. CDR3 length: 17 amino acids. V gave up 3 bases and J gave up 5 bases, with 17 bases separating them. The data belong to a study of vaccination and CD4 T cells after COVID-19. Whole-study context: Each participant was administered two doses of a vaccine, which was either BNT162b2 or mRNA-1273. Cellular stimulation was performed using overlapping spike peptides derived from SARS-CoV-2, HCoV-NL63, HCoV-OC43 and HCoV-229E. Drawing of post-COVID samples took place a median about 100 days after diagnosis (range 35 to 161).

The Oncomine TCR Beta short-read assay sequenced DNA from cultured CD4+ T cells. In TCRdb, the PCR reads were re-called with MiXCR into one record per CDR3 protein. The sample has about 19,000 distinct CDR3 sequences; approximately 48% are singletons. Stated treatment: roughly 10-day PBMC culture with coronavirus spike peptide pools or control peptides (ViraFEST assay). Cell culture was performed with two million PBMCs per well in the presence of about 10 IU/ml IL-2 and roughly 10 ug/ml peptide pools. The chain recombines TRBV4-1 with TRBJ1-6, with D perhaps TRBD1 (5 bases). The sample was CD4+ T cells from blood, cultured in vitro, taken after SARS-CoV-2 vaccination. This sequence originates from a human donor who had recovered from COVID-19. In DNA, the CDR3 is TGCGCCAGCAGCCATGAAATGACAGCTTCGAATAATTCACCCCTCCACTTT. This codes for CASSHEMTASNNSPLHF.